This TCR beta chain is drawn from a study of graft-versus-host responses after intestinal transplantation (dated by TCRdb to the early 2020s). For the study in its entirety: Multivisceral, liver-intestinal, or isolated intestinal transplants were received by the recipients. Donor T cell macrochimerism was defined as a peak of at least 4% donor T cells among recipient peripheral blood mononuclear cells. All recipients received anti-thymocyte globulin induction followed by maintenance tacrolimus and steroids for two to four years. After intestinal transplantation, graft-versus-host and host-versus-graft alloreactive T cell clones were followed in the graft, circulation and bone marrow using bulk TCR-beta CDR3 sequencing. Alloreactive clones were identified by sequencing pre-transplant mixed lymphocyte reaction products and comparing them with unstimulated pre-transplant donor and recipient T cells. Of the 20 to 25 intestinal transplant recipients enrolled in the cohort, one of whom was a retransplant, a few patients without pretransplant specimens were excluded. Instead of going to the commercial service, samples from a few later patients were sequenced in-house on an Illumina MiSeq and processed with MiXCR. General conclusions and limits of the study: The relatively low number and heterogeneity of intestinal transplant patients limited the conclusions. GvH clones were found in recipient bone marrow, and some of the GvH clones appeared earlier in ileal mucosa or blood, which is consistent with an intestinal mucosal origin. In patients with donor T cell macrochimerism, the allografts had high GvH to HvG T cell clonal ratios. Peak levels of circulating GvH clones were associated with declines in HvG clones early after transplant.

The library was prepared using the immunoSEQ multiplex PCR assay. In most patients, genomic DNA was isolated using the Qiagen DNeasy Blood and Tissue Kit and sent frozen to Adaptive Biotechnologies for TCR sequencing. High-throughput TCR-beta CDR3 sequencing of genomic DNA from most patients was performed by Adaptive Biotechnologies. From the authors' description of their analysis: Adaptive's ImmunoSEQ software supplied the TCR sequencing data for 15 to 20 patients, while MiXCR and VDJtools were used to process three other patients. CD4 versus CD8 sorting errors were corrected by removing sequences found in both subsets at a frequency ratio below 5:1. CDR3 nucleotide sequences shared by donor and recipient were removed because the origin of these sequences could not be assigned. At least 2-fold expansion over unstimulated cells and a minimum CFSE-low frequency of 0.002% (template counts) or 0.001% (read counts) were required for clones to be classified as alloreactive. A clone was considered mappable if detected in the sequenced pre-transplant spleen, lymph node, or MLR CFSE-low populations of the donor or recipient. The cumulative frequency of alloreactive clones was calculated as a percentage of all sequences, weighted by copy number. Sourced from immuneACCESS, this table was stored by TCRdb with only in-frame sequences that have V and J called. A share of the clones is absent; for the studies checked, an unresolved V gene accounts for under half, and the remainder has no known explanation. From that table come the V and J calls and clone size; the DNA was used to work out D and trimming. The sample profile shows under 150,000 clones; 80% to 95% of them were found once. The leading ten clones occupy roughly 0.12% of the sample.

Remarks on this clone: The antigen this receptor binds is unknown. No base quality information exists; no much larger clone differs at one position.

The CDR3, cysteine through phenylalanine, is 13 amino acids long. Only the CDR3 DNA is retained, 39 bases long and in frame from the first base. Between the V and J ends, shortened by 0 bases and 4 bases respectively, the junction contains 7 bases. The germline V gene (reference sequence) supplies CDR1 MNHNY and CDR2 SVGAGI. The time point label, read with the paper, signifies: cells obtained before transplantation from donor or recipient. CD3+CD4+ and CD3+CD8+ populations were FACS-sorted from unstimulated pre-transplant donor and recipient cells taken from spleen or lymph nodes. This chain is built from TRBV6-6 and TRBJ2-7, with the D gene uncertain. The clonotype was recovered from a human donor who received an intestinal transplant. Specimen: unstimulated CD4+ T cells sorted from spleen or lymph node cells, collected before intestinal transplant. Read as DNA, the sequence is TGTGCCAGCAGTTACTCGCAGAATTACGAGCAGTACTTC. Translation gives CASSYSQNYEQYF.